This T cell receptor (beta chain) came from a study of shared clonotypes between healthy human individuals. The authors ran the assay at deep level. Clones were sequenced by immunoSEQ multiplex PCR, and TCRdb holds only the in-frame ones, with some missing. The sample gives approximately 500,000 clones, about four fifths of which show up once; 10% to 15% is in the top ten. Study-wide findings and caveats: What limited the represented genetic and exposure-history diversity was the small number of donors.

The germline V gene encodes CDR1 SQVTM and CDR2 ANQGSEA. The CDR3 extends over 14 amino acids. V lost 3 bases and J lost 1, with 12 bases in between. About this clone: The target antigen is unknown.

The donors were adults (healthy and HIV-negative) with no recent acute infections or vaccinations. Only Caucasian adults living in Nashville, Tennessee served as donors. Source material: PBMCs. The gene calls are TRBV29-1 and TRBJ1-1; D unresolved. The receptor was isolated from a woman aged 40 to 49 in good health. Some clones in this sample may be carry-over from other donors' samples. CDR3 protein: CSVDGGVRNTEAFF. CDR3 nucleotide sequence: TGCAGCGTTGATGGAGGAGTTAGGAACACTGAAGCTTTCTTT.